This T cell receptor (beta chain) was recorded in a study of T cell responses to AZD1222 COVID-19 vaccine. Study summary: Pooled in the analysis were second doses at about 4 or about 12 weeks.

Study-level results: Clonal diversity may have been underestimated, and the donors were mostly white British, with more females than males.

For this clone: No antigen is known for it.

Germline lookup yields CDR1 SGHRS and CDR2 YFSETQ. This CDR3 has 14 residues. V lost 4 bases to trimming and J lost 9 bases, with 17 bases between them. TCRdb's table, derived via immunoSEQ multiplex PCR, lists solely in-frame clones and lacks some. The sample includes some 83,000 clones, 85% to 90% seen only once; the top ten take approximately 5.8%. This receptor was taken from an adult in good health. This chain uses TRBV5-1 with TRBJ2-1; D remains ambiguous. This specimen was peripheral blood, taken on day 0 of AZD1222 vaccination. The DNA of the CDR3 is TGCGCCAGCAGCCGAGCCCAAGATCAGGCTGAGCAGTTCTTC. Residues: CASSRAQDQAEQFF.